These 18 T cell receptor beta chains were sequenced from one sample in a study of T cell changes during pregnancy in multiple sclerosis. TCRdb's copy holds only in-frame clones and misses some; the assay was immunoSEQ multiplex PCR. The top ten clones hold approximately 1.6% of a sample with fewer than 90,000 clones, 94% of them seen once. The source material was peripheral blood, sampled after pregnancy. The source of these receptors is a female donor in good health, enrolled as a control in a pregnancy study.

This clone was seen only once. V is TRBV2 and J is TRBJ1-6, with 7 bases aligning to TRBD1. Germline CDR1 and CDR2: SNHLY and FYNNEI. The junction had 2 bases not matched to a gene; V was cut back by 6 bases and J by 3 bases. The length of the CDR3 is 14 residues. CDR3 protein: CASRGTVYNSPLHF. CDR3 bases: TGTGCCAGCAGGGGGACAGTCTATAATTCACCCCTCCACTTT.

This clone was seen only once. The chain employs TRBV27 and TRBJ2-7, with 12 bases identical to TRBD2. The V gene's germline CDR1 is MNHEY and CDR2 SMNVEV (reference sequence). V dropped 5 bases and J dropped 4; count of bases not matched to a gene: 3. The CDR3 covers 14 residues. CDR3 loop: CASSMTSGSYEQYF. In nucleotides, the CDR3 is TGTGCCAGCAGTATGACTAGCGGGAGTTACGAGCAGTACTTC.

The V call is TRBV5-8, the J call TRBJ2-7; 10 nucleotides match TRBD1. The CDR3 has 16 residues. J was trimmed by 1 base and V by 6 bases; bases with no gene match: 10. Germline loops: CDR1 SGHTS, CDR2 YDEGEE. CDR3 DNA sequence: TGTGCCAGCACTCTCCGAGGGGGACAGGGGTCCTACGAGCAGTACTTC. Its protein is CASTLRGGQGSYEQYF.

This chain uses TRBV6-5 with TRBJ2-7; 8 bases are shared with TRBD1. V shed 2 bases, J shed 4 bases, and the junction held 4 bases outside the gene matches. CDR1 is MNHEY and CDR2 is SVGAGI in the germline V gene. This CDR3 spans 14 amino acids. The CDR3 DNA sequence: TGTGCCAGCAGTTACGAACAGGGGGGATACGAGCAGTACTTC. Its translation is CASSYEQGGYEQYF.

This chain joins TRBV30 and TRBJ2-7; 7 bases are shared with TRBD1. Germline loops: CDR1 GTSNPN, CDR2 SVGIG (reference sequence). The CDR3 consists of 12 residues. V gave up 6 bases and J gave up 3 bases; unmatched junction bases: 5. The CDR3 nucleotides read TGTGCCTGCCAAGGGACAGTCTACGAGCAGTACTTC. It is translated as CACQGTVYEQYF.

CDR3 residues: CASSSSPGTTEQYF. CDR3 DNA sequence: TGTGCCAGCAGCTCCTCCCCCGGGACAACGGAGCAGTACTTC. The V gene is TRBV9, the J gene TRBJ2-7, with a tentative D call TRBD1 (6 bases). Looked up from germline, CDR1 is SGDLS and CDR2 is YYNGEE. This CDR3 is 14 amino acids long. With 4 bases removed from V and 7 bases from J, the gap between germline ends came to 18 bases.

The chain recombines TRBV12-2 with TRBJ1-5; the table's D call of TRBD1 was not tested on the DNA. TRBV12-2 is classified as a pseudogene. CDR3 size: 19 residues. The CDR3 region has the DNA TGTGCAAGTCGCTCGCCGGAGGTCGTAGGGACAGTAAGGAATCAGCCCCAGCATTTT. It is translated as CASRSPEVVGTVRNQPQHF.

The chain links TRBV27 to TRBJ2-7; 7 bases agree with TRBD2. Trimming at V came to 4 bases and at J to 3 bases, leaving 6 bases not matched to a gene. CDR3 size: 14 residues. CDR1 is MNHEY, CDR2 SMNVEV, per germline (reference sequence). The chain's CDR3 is CASSSLGLGYEQYF. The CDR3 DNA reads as TGTGCCAGCAGTTCACTCGGACTAGGCTACGAGCAGTACTTC.

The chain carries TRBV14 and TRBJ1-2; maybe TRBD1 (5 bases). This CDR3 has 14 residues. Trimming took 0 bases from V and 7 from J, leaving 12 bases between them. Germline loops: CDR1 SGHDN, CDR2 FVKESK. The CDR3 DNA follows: TGTGCCAGCAGCCAAGACAGGGTGGGATCTGGCTACACCTTC. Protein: CASSQDRVGSGYTF. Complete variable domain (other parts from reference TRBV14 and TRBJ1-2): EAGVTQFPSHSVIEKGQTVTLRCDPISGHDNLYWYRRVMGKEIKFLLHFVKESKQDESGMPNNRFLAERTGGTYSTLKVQPAELEDSGVYFCASSQDRVGSGYTFGSGTRLTVV.

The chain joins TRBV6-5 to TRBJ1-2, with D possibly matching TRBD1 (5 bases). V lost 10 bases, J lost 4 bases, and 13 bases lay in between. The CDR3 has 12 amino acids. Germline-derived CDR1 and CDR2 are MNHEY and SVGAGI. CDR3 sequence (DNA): TGTGCCATCACGGACAACCCCTATGGCTACACCTTC. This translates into CAITDNPYGYTF.

The CDR3 DNA is TGTGCCAGCAGCTTAAGGGGTCTCCAAGAGACCCAGTACTTC. The encoded protein is CASSLRGLQETQYF. J is TRBJ2-5 and V is TRBV11-3; D might be TRBD1 (5 bases). V was clipped by 2 bases and J by 1 base, with 8 bases between them. CDR3 length equals 14 residues. In germline, CDR1 is SGHNT, CDR2 YENEEA.

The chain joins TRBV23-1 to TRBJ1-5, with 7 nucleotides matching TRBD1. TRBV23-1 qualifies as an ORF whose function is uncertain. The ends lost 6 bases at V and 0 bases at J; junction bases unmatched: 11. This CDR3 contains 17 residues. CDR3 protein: CASRPPGTEYSNQPQHF. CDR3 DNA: TGCGCCAGCAGACCTCCCGGGACAGAATATAGCAATCAGCCCCAGCATTTT.

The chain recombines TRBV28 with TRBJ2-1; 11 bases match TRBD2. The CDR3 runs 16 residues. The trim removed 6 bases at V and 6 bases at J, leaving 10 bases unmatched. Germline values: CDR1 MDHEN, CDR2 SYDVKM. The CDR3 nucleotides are TGTGCCAGCAGCCCCGCCTTTAGCGGGAGGGTCAATGAGCAGTTCTTC. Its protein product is CASSPAFSGRVNEQFF.

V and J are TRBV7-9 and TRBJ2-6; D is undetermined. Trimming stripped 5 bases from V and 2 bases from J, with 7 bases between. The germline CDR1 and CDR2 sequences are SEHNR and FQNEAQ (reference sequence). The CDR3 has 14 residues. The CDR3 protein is CASSPNTGANVLTF. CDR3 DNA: TGTGCCAGCAGCCCTAATACTGGGGCCAACGTCCTGACTTTC.

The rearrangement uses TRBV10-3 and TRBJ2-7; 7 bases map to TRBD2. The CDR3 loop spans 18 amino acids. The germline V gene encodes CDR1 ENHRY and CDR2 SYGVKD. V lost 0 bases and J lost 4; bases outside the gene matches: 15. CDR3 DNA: TGTGCCATCAGTGAGTCTGGGGGTCGTGCAGGGAGGGAGTACGAGCAGTACTTC. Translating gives CAISESGGRAGREYEQYF.

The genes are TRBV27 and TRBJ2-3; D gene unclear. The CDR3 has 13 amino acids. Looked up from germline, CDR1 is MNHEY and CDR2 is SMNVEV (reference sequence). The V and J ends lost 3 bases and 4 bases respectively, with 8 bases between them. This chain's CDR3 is CASSFEPADTQYF. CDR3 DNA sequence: TGTGCCAGCAGTTTCGAGCCGGCAGATACGCAGTATTTT.

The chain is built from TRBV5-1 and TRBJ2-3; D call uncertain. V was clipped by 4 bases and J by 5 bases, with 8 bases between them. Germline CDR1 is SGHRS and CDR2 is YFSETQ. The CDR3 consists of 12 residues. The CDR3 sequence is CASSPGLDTQYF. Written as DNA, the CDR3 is TGCGCCAGCAGCCCTGGCTTAGATACGCAGTATTTT.

The CDR3 nucleotides are TGCGCCAGCAGCTTGGGTACAGGGTACCAAGAGACCCAGTACTTC. The encoded protein is CASSLGTGYQETQYF. The chain recombines TRBV5-1 with TRBJ2-5; D is perhaps TRBD1 (6 bases). Trimming removed 0 bases from V and 0 bases from J, with 9 bases in between. This CDR3 comprises 15 residues. CDR1 and CDR2 (germline): SGHRS, YFSETQ.